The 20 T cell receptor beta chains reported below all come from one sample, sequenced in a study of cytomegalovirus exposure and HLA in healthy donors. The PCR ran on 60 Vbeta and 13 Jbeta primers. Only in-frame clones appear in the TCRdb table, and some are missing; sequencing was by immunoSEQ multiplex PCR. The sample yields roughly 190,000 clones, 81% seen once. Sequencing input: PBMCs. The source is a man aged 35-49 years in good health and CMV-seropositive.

The CDR3 loop reads CASSIRTGSYGYTF. CDR3 DNA: TGTGCCAGCAGTATCCGGACAGGGAGCTATGGCTACACCTTC. V gene TRBV27 combines with J gene TRBJ1-2, with 8 bases lining up with TRBD1. Losses at the gene ends were 5 bases for V and 4 bases for J; bases not matched to a gene: 6. CDR3 length: 14 amino acids. Germline values: CDR1 MNHEY, CDR2 SMNVEV (reference sequence).

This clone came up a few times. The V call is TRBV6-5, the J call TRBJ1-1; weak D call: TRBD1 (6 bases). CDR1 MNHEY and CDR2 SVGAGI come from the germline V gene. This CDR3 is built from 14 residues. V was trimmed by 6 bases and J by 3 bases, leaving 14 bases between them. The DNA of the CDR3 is TGTGCCAGCAGGCTGCCAGGGGAGTACACTGAAGCTTTCTTT. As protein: CASRLPGEYTEAFF.

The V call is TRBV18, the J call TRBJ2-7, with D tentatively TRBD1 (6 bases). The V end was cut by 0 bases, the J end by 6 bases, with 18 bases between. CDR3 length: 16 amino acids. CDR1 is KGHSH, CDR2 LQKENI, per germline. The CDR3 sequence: CASSPPAGAPRGEQYF. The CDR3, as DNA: TGTGCCAGCTCACCACCGGCAGGGGCGCCTCGGGGCGAGCAGTACTTC.

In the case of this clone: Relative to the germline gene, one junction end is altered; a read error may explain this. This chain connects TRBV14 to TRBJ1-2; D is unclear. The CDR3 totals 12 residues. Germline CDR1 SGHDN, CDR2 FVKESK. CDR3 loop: CASSHGYYDYTF. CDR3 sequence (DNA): TGTGCCAGCAGCCACGGGTACTATGACTACACCTTC.

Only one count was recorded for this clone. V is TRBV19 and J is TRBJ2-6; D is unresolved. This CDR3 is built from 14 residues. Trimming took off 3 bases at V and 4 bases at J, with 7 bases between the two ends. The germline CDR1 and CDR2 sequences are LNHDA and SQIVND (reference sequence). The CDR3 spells CASSISPGANVLTF. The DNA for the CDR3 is TGTGCCAGTAGTATCTCCCCCGGGGCCAACGTCCTGACTTTC.

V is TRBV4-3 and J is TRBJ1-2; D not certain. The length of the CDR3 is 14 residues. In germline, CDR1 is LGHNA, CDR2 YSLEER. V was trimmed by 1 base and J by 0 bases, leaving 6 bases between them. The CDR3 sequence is CASSQVAANYGYTF. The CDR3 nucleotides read TGCGCCAGCAGCCAAGTAGCAGCTAACTATGGCTACACCTTC.

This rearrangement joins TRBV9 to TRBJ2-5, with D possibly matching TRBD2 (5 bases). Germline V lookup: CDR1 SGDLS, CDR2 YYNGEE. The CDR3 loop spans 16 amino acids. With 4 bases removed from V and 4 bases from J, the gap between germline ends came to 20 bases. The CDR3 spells CASSPPTRGSPETQYF. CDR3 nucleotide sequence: TGTGCCAGCAGCCCACCCACACGGGGATCCCCAGAGACCCAGTACTTC.

CDR3 sequence reads: CASSGTSGDTDTQYF. In DNA form, the CDR3 reads TGTGCCAGCAGCGGGACTAGCGGGGACACAGATACGCAGTATTTT. The chain is built from TRBV9 and TRBJ2-3; 12 nucleotides line up with TRBD2. Per germline, CDR1 SGDLS and CDR2 YYNGEE. CDR3 length: 15 amino acids. V was pared by 3 bases and J by 2 bases, with 1 base of the junction left unmatched. The whole variable domain, remainder taken from reference TRBV9 and TRBJ2-3, is DSGVTQTPKHLITATGQRVTLRCSPRSGDLSVYWYQQSLDQGLQFLIQYYNGEERAKGNILERFSAQQFPDLHSELNLSSLELGDSALYFCASSGTSGDTDTQYFGPGTRLTVL.

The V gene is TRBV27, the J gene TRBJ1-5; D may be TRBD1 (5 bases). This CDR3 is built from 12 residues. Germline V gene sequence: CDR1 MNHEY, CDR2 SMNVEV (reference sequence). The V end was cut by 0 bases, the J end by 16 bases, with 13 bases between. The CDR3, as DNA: TGTGCCAGCAGTTTATCGGCGGGGCCTCAACATTTT. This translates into CASSLSAGPQHF.

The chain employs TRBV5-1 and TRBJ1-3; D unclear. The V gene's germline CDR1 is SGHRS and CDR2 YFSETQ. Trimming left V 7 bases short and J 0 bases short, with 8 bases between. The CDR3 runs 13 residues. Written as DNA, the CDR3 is TGCGCCAGCCGGGAGAACTCTGGAAACACCATATATTTT. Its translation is CASRENSGNTIYF.

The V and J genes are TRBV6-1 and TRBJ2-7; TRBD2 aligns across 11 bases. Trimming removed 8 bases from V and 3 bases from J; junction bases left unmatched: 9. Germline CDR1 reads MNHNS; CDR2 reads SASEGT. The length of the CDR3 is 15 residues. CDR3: CASRPGLAAIYEQYF. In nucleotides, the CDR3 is TGTGCCAGCCGACCGGGACTAGCGGCAATCTACGAGCAGTACTTC.

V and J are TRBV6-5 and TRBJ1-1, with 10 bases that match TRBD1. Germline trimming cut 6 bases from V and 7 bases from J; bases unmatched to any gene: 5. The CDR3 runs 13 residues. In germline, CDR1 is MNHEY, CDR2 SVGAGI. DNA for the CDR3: TGTGCCAGCAGAGGACAGGGGGACGTTGAAGCTTTCTTT. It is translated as CASRGQGDVEAFF.

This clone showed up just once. This CDR3 reads CASTMDRGGEKLFF. In DNA form, the CDR3 reads TGTGCCAGCACCATGGACAGGGGAGGCGAAAAACTGTTTTTT. V gene TRBV2 combines with J gene TRBJ1-4; 9 bases align to TRBD1. The CDR3 extends over 14 amino acids. J was trimmed by 8 bases and V by 7 bases; bases with no gene match: 8. Per germline, CDR1 SNHLY and CDR2 FYNNEI.

CDR3 DNA: TGTGCCAGCAGCTTATCCCCTGGGGCTAGACAAGAGACCCAGTACTTC. This sequence encodes CASSLSPGARQETQYF. The chain links TRBV7-6 to TRBJ2-5; the D gene is possibly TRBD1 (5 bases). Germline loops: CDR1 SGHVS, CDR2 FNYEAQ. The CDR3 is 16 residues long. Trimming removed 2 bases from V and 2 bases from J, with 15 bases in between.

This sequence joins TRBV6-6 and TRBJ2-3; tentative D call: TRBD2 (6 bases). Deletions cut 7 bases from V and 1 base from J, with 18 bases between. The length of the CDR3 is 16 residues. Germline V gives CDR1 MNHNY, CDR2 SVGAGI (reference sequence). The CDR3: CASTSGSGLGTDTQYF. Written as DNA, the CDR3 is TGTGCCAGCACCTCGGGAAGCGGGTTGGGCACAGATACGCAGTATTTT.

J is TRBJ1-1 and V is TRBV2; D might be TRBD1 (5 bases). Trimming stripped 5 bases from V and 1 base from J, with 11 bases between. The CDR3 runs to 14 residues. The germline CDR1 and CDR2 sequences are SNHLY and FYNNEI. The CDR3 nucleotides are TGTGCCAGCAGTTCAACCACAGGGAACACTGAAGCTTTCTTT. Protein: CASSSTTGNTEAFF.

The CDR3 sequence: CASSLPLAGSALYQETQYF. The CDR3 bases are TGTGCCAGCAGCTTACCCCTAGCGGGATCTGCCTTGTACCAAGAGACCCAGTACTTC. V and J are TRBV7-6 and TRBJ2-5; 9 positions agree with TRBD2. Germline CDR1 and CDR2: SGHVS and FNYEAQ. This CDR3 has 19 residues. V shed 2 bases, J shed 0 bases, and the junction held 13 bases outside the gene matches.

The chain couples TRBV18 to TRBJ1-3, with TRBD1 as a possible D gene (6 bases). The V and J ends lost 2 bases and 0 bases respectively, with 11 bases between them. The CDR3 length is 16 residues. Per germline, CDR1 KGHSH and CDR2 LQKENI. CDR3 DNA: TGTGCCAGCTCACCAGGACAGCCAGCCTCTGGAAACACCATATATTTT. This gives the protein CASSPGQPASGNTIYF.

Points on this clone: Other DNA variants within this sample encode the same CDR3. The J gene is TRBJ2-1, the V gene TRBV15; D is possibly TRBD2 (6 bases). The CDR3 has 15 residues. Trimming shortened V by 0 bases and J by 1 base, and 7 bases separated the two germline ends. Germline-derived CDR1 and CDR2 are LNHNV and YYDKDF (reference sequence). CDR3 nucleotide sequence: TGTGCCACCAGCAGAGATCGGGGGTCCTACAATGAGCAGTTCTTC. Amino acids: CATSRDRGSYNEQFF.

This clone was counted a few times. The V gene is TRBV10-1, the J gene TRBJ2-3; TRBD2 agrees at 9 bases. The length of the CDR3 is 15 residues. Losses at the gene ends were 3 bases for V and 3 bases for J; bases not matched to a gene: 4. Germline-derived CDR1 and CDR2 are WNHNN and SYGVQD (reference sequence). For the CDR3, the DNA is TGCGCCAGCAGTGAATCCAGCGGGGGGACAGATACGCAGTATTTT. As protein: CASSESSGGTDTQYF.